This TCR beta chain was found in a study of cytotoxic CD8 clonotypes in ibrutinib-treated CLL. Study overall: Overall, 25 or so responses were partial and 2 complete; following median 68 months, roughly 15 patients stayed remitted and around twelve progressed.

Assay used: immunoSEQ multiplex PCR; TCRdb lists only in-frame clones, some missing. The sample has 110,000 or so clones; approximately 56% are singletons. The CDR3 is 16 residues long. Germline CDR1 and CDR2: KGHSH and LQKENI. V dropped 5 bases and J dropped 9; count of bases not matched to a gene: 18. Findings of the study overall: Patients with sustained remission and those progressing were sampled at differing times.

Concerning this clone: What it recognizes is unknown.

The chain links TRBV18 to TRBJ1-2; 7 bases line up with TRBD1. Material: PBMCs, obtained after 24 months of ibrutinib treatment. This receptor was taken from a human donor with chronic lymphocytic leukemia. Written as DNA, the CDR3 is TGTGCCAGCTCAGCGTTACCTTCCGGACAGGAGTCGCGCTACACCTTC. Translation: CASSALPSGQESRYTF.